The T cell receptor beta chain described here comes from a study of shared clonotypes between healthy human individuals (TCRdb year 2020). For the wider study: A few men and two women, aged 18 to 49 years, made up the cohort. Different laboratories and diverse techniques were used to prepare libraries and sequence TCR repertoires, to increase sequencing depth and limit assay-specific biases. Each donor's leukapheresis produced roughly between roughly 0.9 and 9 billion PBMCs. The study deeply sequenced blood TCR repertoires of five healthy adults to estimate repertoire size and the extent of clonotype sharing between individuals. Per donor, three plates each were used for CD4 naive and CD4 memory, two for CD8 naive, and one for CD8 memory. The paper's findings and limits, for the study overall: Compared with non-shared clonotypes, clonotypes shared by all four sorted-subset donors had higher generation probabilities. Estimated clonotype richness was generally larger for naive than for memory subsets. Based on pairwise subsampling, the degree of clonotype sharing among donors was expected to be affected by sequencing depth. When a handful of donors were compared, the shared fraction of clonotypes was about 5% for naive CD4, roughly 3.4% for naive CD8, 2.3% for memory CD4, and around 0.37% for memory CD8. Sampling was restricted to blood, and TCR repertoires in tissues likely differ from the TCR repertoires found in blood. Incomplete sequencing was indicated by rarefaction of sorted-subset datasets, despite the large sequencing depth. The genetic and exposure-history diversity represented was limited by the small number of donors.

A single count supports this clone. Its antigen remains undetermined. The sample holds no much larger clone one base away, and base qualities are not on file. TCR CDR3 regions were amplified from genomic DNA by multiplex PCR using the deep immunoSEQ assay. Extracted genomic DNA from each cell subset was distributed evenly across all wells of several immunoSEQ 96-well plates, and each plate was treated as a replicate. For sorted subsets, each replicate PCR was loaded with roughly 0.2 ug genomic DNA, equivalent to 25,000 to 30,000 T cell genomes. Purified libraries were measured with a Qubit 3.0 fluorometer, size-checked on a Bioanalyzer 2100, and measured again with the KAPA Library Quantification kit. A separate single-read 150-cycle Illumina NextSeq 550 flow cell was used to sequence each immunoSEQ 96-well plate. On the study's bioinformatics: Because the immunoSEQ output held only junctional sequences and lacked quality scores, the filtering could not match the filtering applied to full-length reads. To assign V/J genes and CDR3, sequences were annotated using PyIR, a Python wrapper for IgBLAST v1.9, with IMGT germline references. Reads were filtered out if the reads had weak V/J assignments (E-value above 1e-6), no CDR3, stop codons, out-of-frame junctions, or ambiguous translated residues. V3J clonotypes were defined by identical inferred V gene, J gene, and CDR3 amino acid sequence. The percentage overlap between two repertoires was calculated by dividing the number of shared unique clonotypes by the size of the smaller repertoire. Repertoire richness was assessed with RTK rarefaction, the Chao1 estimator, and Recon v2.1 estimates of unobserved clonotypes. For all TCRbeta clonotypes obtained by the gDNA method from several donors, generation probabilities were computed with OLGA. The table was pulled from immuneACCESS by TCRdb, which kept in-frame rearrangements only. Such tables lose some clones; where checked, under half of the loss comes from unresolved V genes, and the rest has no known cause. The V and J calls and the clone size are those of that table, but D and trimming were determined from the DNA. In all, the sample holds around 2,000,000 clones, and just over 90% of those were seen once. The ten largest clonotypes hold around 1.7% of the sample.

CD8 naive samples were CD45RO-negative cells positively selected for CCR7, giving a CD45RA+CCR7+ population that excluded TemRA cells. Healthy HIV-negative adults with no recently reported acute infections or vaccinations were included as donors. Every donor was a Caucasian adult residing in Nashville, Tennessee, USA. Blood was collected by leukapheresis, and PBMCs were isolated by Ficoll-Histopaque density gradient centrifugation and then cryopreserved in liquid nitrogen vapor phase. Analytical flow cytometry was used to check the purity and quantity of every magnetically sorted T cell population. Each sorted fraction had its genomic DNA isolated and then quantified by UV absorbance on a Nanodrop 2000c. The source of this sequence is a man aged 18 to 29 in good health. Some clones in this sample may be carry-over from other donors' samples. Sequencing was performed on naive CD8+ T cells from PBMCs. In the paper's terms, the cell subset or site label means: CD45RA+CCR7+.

The DNA sequence is as follows: TGCAGCGTCCCCGCTTCGACAGCTTCTAACAATCAGCCCCAGCATTTT. Translated, it reads CSVPASTASNNQPQHF. The chain uses TRBV29-1 and TRBJ1-5; 5 matching bases give a weak D call of TRBD1. The junction carries 21 bases between V and J, which are trimmed by 6 bases and 3 bases respectively. As encoded in the germline V gene, CDR1 is SQVTM while CDR2 is ANQGSEA. There are 16 amino acids in the CDR3, from cysteine to phenylalanine inclusive. The kept DNA is CDR3 alone, 48 bases in frame from the first base.